The present entry profiles one T cell receptor (beta chain) with its context. Its matching antigen is unknown. The source of the sample is a study of cytomegalovirus exposure and HLA in healthy donors. Study overall: In a later analysis, the 120 or so validation repertoires were reported to have used the same platform as the 600 to 700 first-cohort repertoires.

Assay: immunoSEQ multiplex PCR; the TCRdb copy retains only in-frame clones and omits some. Counted here are 50,000 to 70,000 clones, 95% occurring once; the ten biggest clones make up roughly 6%. From germline, CDR1 is MDHEN and CDR2 SYDVKM. V shed 2 bases, J shed 2 bases, and the junction held 4 bases outside the gene matches. The CDR3 has 16 residues. Study results and caveats: Subsequent analysis revealed that first-cohort TCR clusters tended to co-occur in the 130 or so validation repertoires. Most TCR sequences showed up rarely, but some public TCRs showed up in many donors.

The J gene is TRBJ2-5, the V gene TRBV28; TRBD2 aligns across 11 bases. What was sequenced was PBMCs. The source of this sequence is a woman aged 18-30 years in good health and CMV-seropositive. CDR3 amino acids: CASSLGLAGGQETQYF. The DNA for the CDR3 is TGTGCCAGCAGTTTAGGATTAGCGGGAGGGCAAGAGACCCAGTACTTC.